This TCR beta chain came from a study of vaccination effects on CD4 cells after COVID-19. Before sequencing took place, the ViraFEST assay used viral peptide pools to expand antigen-specific CD4+ T cells. Cultured cells yielded isolated CD4+ T cells after about ten days. Either the BNT162b2 or mRNA-1273 vaccine was given to participants in two doses. The researchers cultured fewer than 2.5 million PBMC per well with 9.5 to 10 IU/ml IL-2 and 9.5 to 10 ug/ml peptides. As concerns this clone: No antigen is known for it.

Germline loops: CDR1 ENHRY, CDR2 SYGVKD. The V and J ends lost 3 bases and 3 bases respectively, with 7 bases between them. The CDR3 sequence is 13 residues long. The data were produced by immunoSEQ multiplex PCR, yet TCRdb's version contains in-frame clones alone and is incomplete. Of 75,000 or so clones in the sample, 60% to 85% are singletons; the top ten hold about 1.2%. The clonotype originates from a human donor who received a COVID-19 vaccine. This chain connects TRBV10-3 to TRBJ2-3; no definite D call. The sequencing used CD4+ T cells from PBMCs cultured with HCoV-OC43 spike peptides, collected after COVID-19 vaccination. Specified subset: HCoV-OC43 spike overlapping peptide pool stimulation. CDR3 in amino acids: CAISDIATDTQYF. The DNA of the CDR3 is TGTGCCATCAGTGATATTGCGACAGATACGCAGTATTTT.